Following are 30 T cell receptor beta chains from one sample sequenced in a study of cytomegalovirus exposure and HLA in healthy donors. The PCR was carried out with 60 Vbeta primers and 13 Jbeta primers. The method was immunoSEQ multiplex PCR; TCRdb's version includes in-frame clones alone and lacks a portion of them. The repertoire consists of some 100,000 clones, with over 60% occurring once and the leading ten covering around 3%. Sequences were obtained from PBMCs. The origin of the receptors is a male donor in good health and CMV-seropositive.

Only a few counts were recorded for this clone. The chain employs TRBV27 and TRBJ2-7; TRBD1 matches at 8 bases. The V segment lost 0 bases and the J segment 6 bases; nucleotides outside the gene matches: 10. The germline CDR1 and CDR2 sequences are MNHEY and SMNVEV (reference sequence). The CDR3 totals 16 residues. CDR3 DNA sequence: TGTGCCAGCAGTTTATCCGGGCAGGGGGCGCTTTTCGAGCAGTACTTC. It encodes CASSLSGQGALFEQYF.

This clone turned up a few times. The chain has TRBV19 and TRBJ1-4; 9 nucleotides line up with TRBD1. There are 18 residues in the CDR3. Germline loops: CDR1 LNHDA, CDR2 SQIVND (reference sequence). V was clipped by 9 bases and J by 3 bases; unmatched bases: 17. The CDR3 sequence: CASYNSGTGRGANEKLFF. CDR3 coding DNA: TGTGCCAGCTACAATTCCGGGACAGGGAGAGGAGCTAATGAAAAACTGTTTTTT.

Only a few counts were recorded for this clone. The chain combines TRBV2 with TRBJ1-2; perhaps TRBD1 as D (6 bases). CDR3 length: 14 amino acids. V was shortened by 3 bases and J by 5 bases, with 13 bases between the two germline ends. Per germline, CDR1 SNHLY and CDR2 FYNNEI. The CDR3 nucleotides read TGTGCCAGCAGTGAGAAGACAGGCTGGTATGGCTACACCTTC. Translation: CASSEKTGWYGYTF.

CDR3 region: CASSQTTGSNYGYTF. The CDR3 DNA reads TGCGCCAGCAGCCAAACGACAGGGTCTAACTATGGCTACACCTTC. The rearrangement joins TRBV4-1 to TRBJ1-2, with 7 positions matching TRBD1. Trimming removed 2 bases from V and 0 bases from J; junction bases left unmatched: 3. The CDR3 has 15 residues. Germline V CDR1 and CDR2: MGHRA, YSYEKL.

The CDR3 nucleotides are TGTGCCAGCAAGGAGGCCCAGAACAATCAGCCCCAGCATTTT. Translated: CASKEAQNNQPQHF. The V and J genes are TRBV2 and TRBJ1-5; D uncertain. Germline V gives CDR1 SNHLY, CDR2 FYNNEI. The CDR3 contains 14 residues. The V and J ends lost 7 bases and 3 bases respectively, with 13 bases between them. Complete variable domain (other parts from reference TRBV2 and TRBJ1-5): EPEVTQTPSHQVTQMGQEVILRCVPISNHLYFYWYRQILGQKVEFLVSFYNNEISEKSEIFDDQFSVERPDGSNFTLKIRSTKLEDSAMYFCASKEAQNNQPQHFGDGTRLSIL.

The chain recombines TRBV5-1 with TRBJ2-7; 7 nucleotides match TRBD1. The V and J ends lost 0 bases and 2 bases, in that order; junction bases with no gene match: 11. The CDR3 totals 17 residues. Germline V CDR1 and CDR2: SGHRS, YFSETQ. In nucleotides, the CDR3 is TGCGCCAGCAGCTTGGCGGGGATCGACAGGGCCGCCTACGAGCAGTACTTC. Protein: CASSLAGIDRAAYEQYF.

The CDR3 protein is CASSLGQTNEKLFF. CDR3 sequence (DNA): TGTGCCAGCAGCTTGGGACAGACTAATGAAAAACTGTTTTTT. J is TRBJ1-4 and V is TRBV7-8; TRBD1 matches 7 bases. J gave up 2 bases and V 3 bases, and 0 bases lay outside the gene matches. The germline CDR1 and CDR2 sequences are SGHVS and FQNEAQ. The CDR3 spans 14 residues.

The DNA for the CDR3 is TGTGCCAGCAGGGCCGGGCCCCAGGGTGGCTACACCTTC. Its translation is CASRAGPQGGYTF. The genes are TRBV6-1 and TRBJ1-2, with D possibly TRBD1 on 5 matching bases. This CDR3 has 13 residues. Germline-derived CDR1 and CDR2 are MNHNS and SASEGT. V was clipped by 6 bases and J by 7 bases, with 15 bases between them.

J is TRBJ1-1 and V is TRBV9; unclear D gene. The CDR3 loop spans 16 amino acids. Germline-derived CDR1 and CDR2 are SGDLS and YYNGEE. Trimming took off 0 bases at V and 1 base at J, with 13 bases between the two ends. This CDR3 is CASSVVGATGNTEAFF. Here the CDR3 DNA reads TGTGCCAGCAGCGTAGTAGGCGCGACGGGGAACACTGAAGCTTTCTTT.

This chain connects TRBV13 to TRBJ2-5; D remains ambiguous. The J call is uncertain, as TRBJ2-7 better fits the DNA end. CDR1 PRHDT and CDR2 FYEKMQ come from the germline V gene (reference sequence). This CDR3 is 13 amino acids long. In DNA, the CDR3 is TGTGCCAGCAGCTTAGGCCTTAGCTACGAGCAGTACTTC. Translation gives CASSLGLSYEQYF.

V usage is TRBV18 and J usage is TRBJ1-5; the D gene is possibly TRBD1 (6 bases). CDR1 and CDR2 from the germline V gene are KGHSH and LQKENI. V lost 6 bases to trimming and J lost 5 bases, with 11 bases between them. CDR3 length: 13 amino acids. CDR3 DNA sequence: TGTGCCAGCTCCTACCACAGGGATCAGCCCCAGCATTTT. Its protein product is CASSYHRDQPQHF. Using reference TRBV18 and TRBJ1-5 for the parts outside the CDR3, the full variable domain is NAGVMQNPRHLVRRRGQEARLRCSPMKGHSHVYWYRQLPEEGLKFMVYLQKENIIDESGMPKERFSAEFPKEGPSILRIQQVVRGDSAAYFCASSYHRDQPQHFGDGTRLSIL.

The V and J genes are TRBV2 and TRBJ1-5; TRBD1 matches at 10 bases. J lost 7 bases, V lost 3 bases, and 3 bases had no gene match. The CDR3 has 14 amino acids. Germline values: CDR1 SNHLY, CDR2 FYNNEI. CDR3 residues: CASSETGGWQPQHF. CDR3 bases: TGTGCCAGCAGTGAGACAGGGGGCTGGCAGCCCCAGCATTTT. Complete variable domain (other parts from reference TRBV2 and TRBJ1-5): EPEVTQTPSHQVTQMGQEVILRCVPISNHLYFYWYRQILGQKVEFLVSFYNNEISEKSEIFDDQFSVERPDGSNFTLKIRSTKLEDSAMYFCASSETGGWQPQHFGDGTRLSIL.

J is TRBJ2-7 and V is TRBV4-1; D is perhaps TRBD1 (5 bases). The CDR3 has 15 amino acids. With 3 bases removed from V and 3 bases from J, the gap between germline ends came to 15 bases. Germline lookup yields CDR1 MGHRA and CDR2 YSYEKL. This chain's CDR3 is CASSQAAGSGYEQYF. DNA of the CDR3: TGCGCCAGCAGCCAGGCGGCAGGGTCAGGCTACGAGCAGTACTTC.

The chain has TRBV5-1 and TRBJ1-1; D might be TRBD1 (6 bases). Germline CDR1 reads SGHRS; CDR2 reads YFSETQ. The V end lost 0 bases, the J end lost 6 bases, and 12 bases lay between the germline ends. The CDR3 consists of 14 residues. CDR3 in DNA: TGCGCCAGCAGCTTGGGGAGGACAGCTGCTGAAGCTTTCTTT. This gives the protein CASSLGRTAAEAFF. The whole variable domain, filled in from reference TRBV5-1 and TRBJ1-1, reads KAGVTQTPRYLIKTRGQQVTLSCSPISGHRSVSWYQQTPGQGLQFLFEYFSETQRNKGNFPGRFSGRQFSNSRSEMNVSTLELGDSALYLCASSLGRTAAEAFFGQGTRLTVV.

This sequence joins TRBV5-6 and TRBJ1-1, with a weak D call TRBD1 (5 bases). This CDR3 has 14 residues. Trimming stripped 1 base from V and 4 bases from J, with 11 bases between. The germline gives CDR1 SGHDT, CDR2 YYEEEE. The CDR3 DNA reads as TGTGCCAGCAGCTTGAGTGACAGTAGCACTGAAGCTTTCTTT. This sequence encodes CASSLSDSSTEAFF.

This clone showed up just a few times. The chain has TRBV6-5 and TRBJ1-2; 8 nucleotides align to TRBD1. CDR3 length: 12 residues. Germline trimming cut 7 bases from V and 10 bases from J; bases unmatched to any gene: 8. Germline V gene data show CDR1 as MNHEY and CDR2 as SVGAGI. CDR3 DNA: TGTGCCAGCACCAGGACGGGACAGGCCTACACCTTC. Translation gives CASTRTGQAYTF.

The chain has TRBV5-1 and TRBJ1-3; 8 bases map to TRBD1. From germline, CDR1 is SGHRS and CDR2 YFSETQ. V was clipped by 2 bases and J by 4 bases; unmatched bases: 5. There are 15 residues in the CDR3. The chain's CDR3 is CASSFSGGDGNTIYF. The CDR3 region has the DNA TGCGCCAGCAGCTTCTCAGGGGGCGACGGAAACACCATATATTTT.

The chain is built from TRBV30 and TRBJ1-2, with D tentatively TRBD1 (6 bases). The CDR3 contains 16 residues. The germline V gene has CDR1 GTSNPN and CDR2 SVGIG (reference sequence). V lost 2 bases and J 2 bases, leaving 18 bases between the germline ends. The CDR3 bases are TGTGCCTGGAGTCTTGACTGGGGGGGCGCGAACTATGGCTACACCTTC. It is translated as CAWSLDWGGANYGYTF.

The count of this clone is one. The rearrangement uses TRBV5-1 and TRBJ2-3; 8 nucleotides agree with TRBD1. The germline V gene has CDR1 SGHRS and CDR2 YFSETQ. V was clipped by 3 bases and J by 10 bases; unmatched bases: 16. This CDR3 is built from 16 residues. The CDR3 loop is CASSSRTGTGQKSQYF. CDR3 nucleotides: TGCGCCAGCAGCTCACGGACAGGGACAGGACAAAAATCGCAGTATTTT.

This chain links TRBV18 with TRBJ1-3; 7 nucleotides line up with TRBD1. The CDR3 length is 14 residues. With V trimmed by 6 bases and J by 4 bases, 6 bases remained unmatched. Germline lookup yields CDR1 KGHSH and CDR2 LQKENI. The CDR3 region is CASSRDSSGNTIYF. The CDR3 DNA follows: TGTGCCAGCTCTCGGGACAGCTCAGGAAACACCATATATTTT.

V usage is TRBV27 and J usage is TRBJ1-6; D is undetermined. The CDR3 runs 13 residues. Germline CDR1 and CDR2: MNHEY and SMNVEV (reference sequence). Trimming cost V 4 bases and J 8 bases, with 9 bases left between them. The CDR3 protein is CASSSSGDSPLHF. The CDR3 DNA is TGTGCCAGCAGTTCCTCCGGGGATTCACCCCTCCACTTT.

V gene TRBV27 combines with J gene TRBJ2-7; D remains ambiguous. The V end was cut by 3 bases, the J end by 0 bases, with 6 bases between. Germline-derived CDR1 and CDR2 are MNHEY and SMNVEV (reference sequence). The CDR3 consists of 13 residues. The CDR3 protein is CASSFTSSYEQYF. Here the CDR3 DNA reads TGTGCCAGCAGTTTCACAAGCTCCTACGAGCAGTACTTC.

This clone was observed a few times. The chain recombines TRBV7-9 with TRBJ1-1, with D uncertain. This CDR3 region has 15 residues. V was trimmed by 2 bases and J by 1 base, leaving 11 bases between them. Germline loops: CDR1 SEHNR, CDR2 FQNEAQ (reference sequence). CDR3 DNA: TGTGCCAGCAGCTTATGGGAGTCGGCGAACACTGAAGCTTTCTTT. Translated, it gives CASSLWESANTEAFF.

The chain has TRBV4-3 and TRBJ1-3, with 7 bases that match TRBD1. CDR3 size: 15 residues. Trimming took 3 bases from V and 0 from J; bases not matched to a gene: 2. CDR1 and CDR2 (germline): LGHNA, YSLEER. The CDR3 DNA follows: TGCGCCAGCAGCCAGACAGGGTTCTCTGGAAACACCATATATTTT. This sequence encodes CASSQTGFSGNTIYF.

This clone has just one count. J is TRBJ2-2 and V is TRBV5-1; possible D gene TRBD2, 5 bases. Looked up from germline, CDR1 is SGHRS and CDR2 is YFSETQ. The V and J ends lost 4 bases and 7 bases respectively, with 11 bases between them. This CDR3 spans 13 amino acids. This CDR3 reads CASSQREGGELFF. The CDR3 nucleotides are TGCGCCAGCAGCCAACGAGAGGGCGGGGAGCTGTTTTTT.

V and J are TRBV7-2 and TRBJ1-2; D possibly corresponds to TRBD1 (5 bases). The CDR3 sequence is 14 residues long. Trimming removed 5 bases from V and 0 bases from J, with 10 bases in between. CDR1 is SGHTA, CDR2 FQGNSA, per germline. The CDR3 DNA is TGTGCCAGCAGCCCCCGACAGACTAACTATGGCTACACCTTC. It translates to CASSPRQTNYGYTF.

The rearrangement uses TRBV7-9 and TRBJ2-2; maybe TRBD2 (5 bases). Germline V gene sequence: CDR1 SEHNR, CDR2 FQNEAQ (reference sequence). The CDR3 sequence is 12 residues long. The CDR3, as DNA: TGTGCTACGGAGCGGCTCACCGGGGAGCTGTTTTTT. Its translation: CATERLTGELFF.

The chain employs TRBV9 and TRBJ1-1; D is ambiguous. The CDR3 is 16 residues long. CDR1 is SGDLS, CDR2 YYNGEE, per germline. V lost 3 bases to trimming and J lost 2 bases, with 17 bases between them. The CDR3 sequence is CASSAAGSFTNTEAFF. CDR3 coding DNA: TGTGCCAGCAGCGCCGCGGGGAGCTTCACTAACACTGAAGCTTTCTTT.

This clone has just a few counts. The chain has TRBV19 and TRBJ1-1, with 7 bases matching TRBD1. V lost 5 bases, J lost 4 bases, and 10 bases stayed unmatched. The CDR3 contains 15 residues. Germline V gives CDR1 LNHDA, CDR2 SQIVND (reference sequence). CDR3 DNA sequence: TGTGCCAGTAGTCCGACAGGGTTTGGGGGCACTGAAGCTTTCTTT. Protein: CASSPTGFGGTEAFF.

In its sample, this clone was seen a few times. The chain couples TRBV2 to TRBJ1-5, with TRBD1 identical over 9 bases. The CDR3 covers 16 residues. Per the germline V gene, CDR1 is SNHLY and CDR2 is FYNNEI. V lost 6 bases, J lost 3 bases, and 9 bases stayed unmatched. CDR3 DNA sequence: TGTGCCAGCAGCGGACCGGGACAGGGCCCCAATCAGCCCCAGCATTTT. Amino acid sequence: CASSGPGQGPNQPQHF.